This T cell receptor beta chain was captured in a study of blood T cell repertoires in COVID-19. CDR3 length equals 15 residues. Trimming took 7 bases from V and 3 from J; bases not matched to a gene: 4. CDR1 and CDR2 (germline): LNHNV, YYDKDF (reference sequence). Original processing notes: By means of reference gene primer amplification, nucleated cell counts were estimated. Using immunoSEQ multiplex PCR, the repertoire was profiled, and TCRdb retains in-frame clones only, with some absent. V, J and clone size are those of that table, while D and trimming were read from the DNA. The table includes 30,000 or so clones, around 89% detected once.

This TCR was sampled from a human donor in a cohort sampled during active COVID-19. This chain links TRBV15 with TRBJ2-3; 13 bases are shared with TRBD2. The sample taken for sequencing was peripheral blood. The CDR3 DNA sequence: TGTGCCACCAAACTGACTAGCGGGGGGACAGATACGCAGTATTTT. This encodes CATKLTSGGTDTQYF.